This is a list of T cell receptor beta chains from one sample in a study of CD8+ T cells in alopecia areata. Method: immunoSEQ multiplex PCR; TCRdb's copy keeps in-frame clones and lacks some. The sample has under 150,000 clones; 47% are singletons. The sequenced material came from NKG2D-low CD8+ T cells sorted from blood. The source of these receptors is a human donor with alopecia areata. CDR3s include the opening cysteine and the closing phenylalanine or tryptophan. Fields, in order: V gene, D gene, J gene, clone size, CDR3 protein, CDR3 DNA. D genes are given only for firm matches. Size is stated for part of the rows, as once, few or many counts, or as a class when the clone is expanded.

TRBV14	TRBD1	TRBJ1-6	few	CASSQEHRGNSPLHF	TGTGCCAGCAGCCAAGAACACAGGGGAAATTCACCCCTCCACTTT
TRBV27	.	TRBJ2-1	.	CASSGTNEQFF	TGTGCCAGCAGTGGCACGAATGAGCAGTTCTTC
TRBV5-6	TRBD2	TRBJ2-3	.	CASSPDLTSGSTDTQYF	TGTGCCAGCAGCCCCGACCTGACTAGCGGGAGCACAGATACGCAGTATTTT
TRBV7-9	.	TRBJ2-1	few	CASSLALTESYNEQFF	TGTGCCAGCAGCTTAGCGCTCACAGAGTCCTACAATGAGCAGTTCTTC
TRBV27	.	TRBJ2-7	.	CASSFSRGPLYEQYF	TGTGCCAGCAGTTTTTCCCGGGGTCCCTTATACGAGCAGTACTTC
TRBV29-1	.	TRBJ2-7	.	CSVEGRESYEQYF	TGCAGCGTTGAAGGACGGGAGTCCTACGAGCAGTACTTC
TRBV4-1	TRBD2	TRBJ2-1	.	CASSKRTGLAGDSEQFF	TGCGCCAGCAGCAAGCGAACGGGACTAGCGGGAGATTCCGAGCAGTTCTTC
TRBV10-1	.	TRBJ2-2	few	CASSDRDTGELFF	TGCGCCAGCAGTGACCGGGACACCGGGGAGCTGTTTTTT
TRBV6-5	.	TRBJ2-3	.	CASSAALYGNTQYF	TGTGCCAGCAGCGCGGCGCTTTATGGAAATACGCAGTATTTT
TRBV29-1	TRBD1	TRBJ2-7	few	CSGREAGGYEQYF	TGCAGCGGACGAGAGGCAGGGGGATACGAGCAGTACTTC
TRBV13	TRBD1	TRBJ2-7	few	CASSSGQGARYEQYF	TGTGCCAGCAGCTCTGGACAGGGGGCACGGTACGAGCAGTACTTC
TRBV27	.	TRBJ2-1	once	CATYRVPNNEQFF	TGTGCCACCTACCGGGTCCCTAACAATGAGCAGTTCTTC
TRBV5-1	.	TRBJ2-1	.	CASSHIERDNEQFF	TGCGCCAGCAGCCACATCGAGAGGGACAATGAGCAGTTCTTC
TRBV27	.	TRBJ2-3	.	CASSFLGGGTDTQYF	TGTGCCAGCAGTTTCTTGGGCGGGGGCACAGATACGCAGTATTTT
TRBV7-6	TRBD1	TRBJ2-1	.	CASSSTGVRDEQFF	TGTGCCAGCAGCTCTACAGGGGTACGGGATGAGCAGTTCTTC
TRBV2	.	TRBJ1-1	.	CASRGYEAFF	TGTGCCAGCAGAGGATATGAAGCTTTCTTT
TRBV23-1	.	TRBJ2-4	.	CASSPLRRTKNIQYF	TGCGCCAGCAGTCCATTACGGAGGACGAAAAACATTCAGTACTTC
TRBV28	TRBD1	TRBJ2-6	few	CASSPHDRGSGANVLTF	TGTGCCAGCAGTCCCCATGACAGGGGCTCAGGGGCCAACGTCCTGACTTTC
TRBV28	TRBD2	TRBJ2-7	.	CASSRTSGYEQYF	TGTGCCAGCAGCCGGACTAGCGGCTACGAGCAGTACTTC
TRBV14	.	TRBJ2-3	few	CASSHRDSADTQYF	TGTGCCAGCAGCCATCGGGACTCGGCGGATACGCAGTATTTT
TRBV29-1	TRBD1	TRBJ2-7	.	CSILGQGTNDGPSSYEQYF	TGCAGCATCTTGGGACAGGGTACTAATGATGGGCCTAGCTCCTACGAGCAGTACTTC
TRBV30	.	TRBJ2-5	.	CAWNTAYETQYF	TGTGCCTGGAACACAGCCTACGAGACCCAGTACTTC
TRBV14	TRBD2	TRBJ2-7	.	CASTPGGSYEQYF	TGTGCCAGCACCCCGGGGGGTTCCTACGAGCAGTACTTC
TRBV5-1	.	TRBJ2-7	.	CASSLDAEQYF	TGCGCCAGCAGCTTAGACGCGGAGCAGTACTTC
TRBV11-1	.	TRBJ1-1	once	CASSPGGLTEAFF	TGTGCCAGCAGCCCGGGGGGGCTTACTGAAGCTTTCTTT
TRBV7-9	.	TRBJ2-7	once	CASSRGGASYEQYF	TGTGCCAGCAGCCGGGGCGGGGCTTCCTACGAGCAGTACTTC
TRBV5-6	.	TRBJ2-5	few	CASSLSGLNQETQYF	TGTGCCAGCAGCTTGTCCGGCCTGAACCAAGAGACCCAGTACTTC
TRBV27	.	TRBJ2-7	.	CASSTLGYEQYF	TGTGCCAGCAGTACGTTGGGGTACGAGCAGTACTTC
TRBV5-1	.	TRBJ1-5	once	CASSLNPTSQPQHF	TGCGCCAGCAGCTTGAACCCGACATCTCAGCCCCAGCATTTT
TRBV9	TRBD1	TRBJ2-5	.	CASSVSRDRGEETQYF	TGTGCCAGCAGCGTCTCCCGGGACAGGGGAGAAGAGACCCAGTACTTC
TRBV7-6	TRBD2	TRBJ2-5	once	CASSLDPGGGETQYF	TGTGCCAGCAGCTTGGACCCCGGGGGGGGAGAGACCCAGTACTTC